Below, one T cell receptor (beta chain) is given with its context. The data derive from a study of siplizumab effects on memory and regulatory T cells. TCRdb's table, derived via immunoSEQ multiplex PCR, lists solely in-frame clones and lacks some. The table lists about 110,000 clones, about 91% of them singletons. The CDR3 sequence is 13 residues long. V was cut by 7 bases and J by 5 bases, with 14 bases left in between. CDR1 is MNHEY, CDR2 SVGAGI, per germline. Specimen: Tregs sorted from blood. This chain connects TRBV6-5 to TRBJ2-5; D perhaps matches TRBD2 (6 bases). This sequence was found in a human donor in good health. CDR3 nucleotides: TGTGCCAGCACCAACAGCGGGTGGGAGACCCAGTACTTC. It codes for CASTNSGWETQYF.